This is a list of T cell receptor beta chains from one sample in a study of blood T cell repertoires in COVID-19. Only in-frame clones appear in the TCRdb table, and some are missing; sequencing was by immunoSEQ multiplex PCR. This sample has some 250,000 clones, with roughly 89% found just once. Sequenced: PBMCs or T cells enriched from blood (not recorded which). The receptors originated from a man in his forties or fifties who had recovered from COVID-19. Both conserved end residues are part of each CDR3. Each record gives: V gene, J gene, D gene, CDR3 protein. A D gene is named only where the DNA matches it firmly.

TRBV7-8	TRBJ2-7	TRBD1	CASSQTRDSPVEQYF
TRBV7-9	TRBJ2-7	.	CASSLGGTSAYEQYF
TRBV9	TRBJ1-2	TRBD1	CASSAARTGSNYGYTF
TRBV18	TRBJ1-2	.	CASSVQGDYGYTF
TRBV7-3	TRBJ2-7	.	CASSAQDSEQYF
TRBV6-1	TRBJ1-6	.	CASSDRGWNSPLHF
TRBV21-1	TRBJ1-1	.	CASSKSRTGNTEAFF
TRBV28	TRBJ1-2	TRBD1	CASRAGTGSGYGYTF
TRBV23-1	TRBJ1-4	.	CASSQNLQGTGEKLFF
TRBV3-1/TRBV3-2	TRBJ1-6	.	CASSPWDTGSPLHF
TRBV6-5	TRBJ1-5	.	CASSSLRDIVNQPQHF
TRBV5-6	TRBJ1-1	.	CASSLGGALNTEAFF
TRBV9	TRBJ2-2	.	CASSGDRKTGELFF
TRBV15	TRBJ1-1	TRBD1	CATSPDREGVNTEAFF
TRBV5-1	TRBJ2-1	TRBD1	CASSRTQGARPYNEQFF
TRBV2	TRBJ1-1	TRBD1	CASSEGQGAPAEAFF
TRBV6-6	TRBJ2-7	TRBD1	CASSSPGTGTPYEQYF
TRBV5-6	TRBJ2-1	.	CASSLFWGLGNEQFF
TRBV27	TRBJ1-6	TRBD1	CASSSDRGRNNSPLHF
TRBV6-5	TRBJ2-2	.	CASTNGGHNTGELFF
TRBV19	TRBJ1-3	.	CASKDSGTGNTIYF
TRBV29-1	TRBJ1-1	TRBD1	CSVGTGGTEAFF
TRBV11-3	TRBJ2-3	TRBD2	CASSRNSGGAIDTQYF
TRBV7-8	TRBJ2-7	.	CASSLNSERISYEQYF
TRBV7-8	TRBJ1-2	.	CASSLVLGRPYGYTF
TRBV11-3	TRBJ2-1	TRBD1	CASSTRDRGVDEQFF
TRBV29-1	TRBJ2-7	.	CSVESYADSYEQYF
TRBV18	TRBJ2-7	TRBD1	CASSPRRGTGDYEQYF
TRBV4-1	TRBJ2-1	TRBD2	CASSPTSGTYNEQFF
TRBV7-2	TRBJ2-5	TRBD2	CASSPGTSGSQETQYF
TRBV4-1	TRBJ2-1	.	CASSQVASRGFYNEQFF
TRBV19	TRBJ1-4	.	CASMRGQVNEKLFF
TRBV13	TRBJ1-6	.	CASSLDGSLDSPLHF
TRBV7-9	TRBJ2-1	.	CASSSTVAIYNEQFF
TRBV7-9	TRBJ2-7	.	CASTAATAYEQYF
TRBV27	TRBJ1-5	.	CAWGGVKKISISNQPQHF
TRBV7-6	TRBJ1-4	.	CASSLGGGTTNEKLFF
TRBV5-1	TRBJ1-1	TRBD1	CASSFGQGRVEAFF
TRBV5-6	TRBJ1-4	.	CASSRDNPNEKLFF